This T cell receptor (beta chain) was recorded in a study of cytomegalovirus exposure and HLA in healthy donors. Whole-study context: A data release that came early held tens of millions of unique TCRs from HLA-typed donors. Points from the study as a whole: Further analysis, carried out later, found HLA-associated TCR beta chains more clonally expanded than equally common other chains. In a later analysis, TCR beta V- and J-gene trimming was associated with a missense DCLRE1C variant. It was reported that TCR beta sequences correctly inferred the HLA-A and HLA-B alleles for most subjects.

Germline lookup yields CDR1 SGHTA and CDR2 FQGNSA. The CDR3 consists of 17 residues. V was pared by 0 bases and J by 5 bases, with 17 bases between. Comments on this clone: Its antigen is not known.

It was with 60 Vbeta and 13 Jbeta primers that the PCR ran. TCRdb's table, derived via immunoSEQ multiplex PCR, lists solely in-frame clones and lacks some. The sample consists of about 73,000 clones, under 70% of them appearing once. Input material: PBMCs. The TCR comes from a woman aged 50 to 60 in good health and CMV-seropositive. V and J are TRBV7-2 and TRBJ1-5; D remains unclear. CDR3 loop: CASSLALIGRWDQPQHF. The CDR3 coding sequence is TGTGCCAGCAGCTTAGCGCTTATTGGCAGGTGGGATCAGCCCCAGCATTTT.